Below, one TCR beta chain is given with its context. These data originate in a study of blood T cell repertoires in COVID-19. Measured with immunoSEQ multiplex PCR; TCRdb has only the in-frame clones, and not every one. The sample yields hundreds of thousands of clones, approximately 90% seen once. Losses at the gene ends were 3 bases for V and 5 bases for J; bases not matched to a gene: 3. Per germline, CDR1 MNHEY and CDR2 SMNVEV (reference sequence). The CDR3 loop spans 15 amino acids. The source is a woman aged 40 to 50 who had recovered from COVID-19. Input material: PBMCs or T cells enriched from blood (not recorded which). The V and J genes are TRBV27 and TRBJ1-5; 11 nucleotides line up with TRBD1. CDR3 nucleotide sequence: TGTGCCAGCAGTTTGCGGACAGGGGGCGATCAGCCCCAGCATTTT. This translates into CASSLRTGGDQPQHF.